Presented here are 28 T cell receptor beta chains from one specimen sequenced in a study of blood T cells in healthy people across ages. Primed by a sample-barcoded 5' primer and a J-beta primer mix, a second PCR proceeded for 7 to 11 cycles. TCRdb recomputed calls from the 5' RACE reads with MiXCR, one row per CDR3 protein. The sample has about 970,000 distinct CDR3 sequences, roughly 51% seen once. The sequenced sample consisted of blood. These receptors were collected from a woman aged 55-70 years in good health.

The chain employs TRBV20-1 and TRBJ2-5; 14 bases are shared with TRBD2. Unmatched junction bases numbered 6, after V lost 5 bases and J lost 1 base. Germline-derived CDR1 and CDR2 are DFQATT and SNEGSKA (reference sequence). The CDR3 is made up of 16 amino acids. The CDR3 here is CSARRTSGGFQETQYF. CDR3 nucleotide sequence: TGCAGTGCTCGAAGGACTAGCGGGGGGTTCCAAGAGACCCAGTACTTC.

V usage is TRBV7-9 and J usage is TRBJ1-2, with 7 bases aligning to TRBD1. V dropped 5 bases and J dropped 1; count of bases not matched to a gene: 13. This CDR3 spans 17 amino acids. The germline V gene has CDR1 SEHNR and CDR2 FQNEAQ (reference sequence). CDR3 bases: TGTGCCAGCAGCACCAAGAGGGGGCCAAAAAATAACTATGGCTACACCTTC. Protein: CASSTKRGPKNNYGYTF.

Details on this clonotype: Relative to the germline gene, one junction end is altered; a read error may explain this. The chain recombines TRBV25-1 with TRBJ1-2; D gene ambiguous. The germline V gene encodes CDR1 MGHDK and CDR2 SYGVNS. This CDR3 is built from 14 residues. The CDR3 nucleotides read TGTGCCAGCAGTGCCCCAGGATGGGGAAATGGCTTCACCTTC. This codes for CASSAPGWGNGFTF.

This rearrangement joins TRBV5-1 to TRBJ2-6; no clear D. The length of the CDR3 is 16 residues. The germline gives CDR1 SGHRS, CDR2 YFSETQ. Trimming shortened V by 2 bases and J by 2 bases, and 11 bases separated the two germline ends. The CDR3 spells CASSLPAWAGANVLTF. The CDR3 nucleotides are TGCGCCAGCAGCTTACCTGCATGGGCTGGGGCCAACGTCCTGACTTTC.

This clonotype has more than one count but fewer than ten. The rearrangement links TRBV5-1 to TRBJ2-3, with unresolved D. The CDR3 sequence is 15 residues long. V dropped 9 bases and J dropped 5 bases, with 22 bases sitting between them. Germline V gene lookup returns CDR1 SGHRS and CDR2 YFSETQ. CDR3 nucleotide sequence: TGCGCCACCCAACCTTGGACCGGGTGGGGAGATACGCAGTATTTT. Translating it yields CATQPWTGWGDTQYF.

The chain carries TRBV10-3 and TRBJ2-5, with D possibly being TRBD1 or TRBD2 (5 bases each). Gene TRBJ2-7 matches the end of the DNA better, so the J call may be wrong. The germline V gene has CDR1 ENHRY and CDR2 SYGVKD. The CDR3 contains 14 residues. The CDR3 nucleotides read TGTGCCATCAGTGCGGATTCAGGGACCCACGAGCAGTACTTC. It codes for CAISADSGTHEQYF.

The genes are TRBV10-3 and TRBJ2-1; the match to TRBD2 covers 8 bases. CDR3 length: 14 residues. The V segment lost 6 bases and the J segment 1 base; nucleotides outside the gene matches: 2. Germline V gene data show CDR1 as ENHRY and CDR2 as SYGVKD. CDR3 in amino acids: CAISPGGSYNEQFF. Written as DNA, the CDR3 is TGTGCCATCAGCCCGGGAGGGTCCTACAATGAGCAGTTCTTC.

The gene calls are TRBV6-6 and TRBJ2-3, with D possibly being TRBD1 or TRBD2 (5 bases each). Looked up from germline, CDR1 is MNHNY and CDR2 is SVGAGI (reference sequence). The CDR3 covers 16 residues. The ends were cut back, 2 bases at V and 2 bases at J, with 14 bases in the middle. DNA of the CDR3: TGTGCCAGCAGTTACGCCCAAAGGGGACCCACAGATACGCAGTATTTT. This encodes CASSYAQRGPTDTQYF.

CDR3 DNA sequence: TGCAGTGCTAGTTGGGGACTAGCGGGAGTTCGCGGGGATACGCAGTATTTT. Its translation: CSASWGLAGVRGDTQYF. This sequence joins TRBV20-1 and TRBJ2-3; 14 positions match TRBD2. The CDR3 covers 17 residues. CDR1 and CDR2 from the germline V gene are DFQATT and SNEGSKA (reference sequence). J lost 6 bases, V lost 3 bases, and 11 bases had no gene match.

This clonotype was detected only a few times. The chain links TRBV28 to TRBJ2-5; the D is unclear. V was pared by 2 bases and J by 7 bases, with 11 bases between. This CDR3 is 13 amino acids long. CDR1 MDHEN and CDR2 SYDVKM come from the germline V gene. CDR3 bases: TGTGCCAGCAGTTTAGGCCTACCCGGGACCCAGTACTTC. This sequence encodes CASSLGLPGTQYF.

The chain links TRBV6-6 to TRBJ1-1; D perhaps matches TRBD1 (5 bases). V lost 2 bases to trimming and J lost 4 bases, with 8 bases between them. Germline V lookup: CDR1 MNHNY, CDR2 SVGAGI (reference sequence). This CDR3 contains 13 residues. The CDR3, as DNA: TGTGCCAGCAGTTACGGGGCTGGCACTGAAGCTTTCTTT. It is translated as CASSYGAGTEAFF.

V is TRBV20-1 and J is TRBJ2-1; 10 bases map to TRBD2. The CDR3 loop spans 15 amino acids. V lost 6 bases to trimming and J lost 4 bases; unmatched junction nucleotides: 9. CDR1 is DFQATT and CDR2 is SNEGSKA in the germline V gene (reference sequence). The CDR3 DNA is TGCAGTGCCAATTCCGGGACTAGCGCTTACAATGAGCAGTTCTTC. Residues: CSANSGTSAYNEQFF.

This clonotype was seen repeatedly, ten times or more. The chain uses TRBV12-3 or TRBV12-4 and TRBJ2-7; D is perhaps TRBD1 (6 bases). The CDR3 consists of 15 residues. Trimming removed 4 bases at V and 2 bases at J, with 15 bases between. The CDR3 region is CASSSPGTQTYEQYF. The CDR3, as DNA: TGTGCCAGCAGTTCCCCCGGGACACAAACCTACGAGCAGTACTTC.

This sequence joins TRBV7-9 and TRBJ2-1; 7 nucleotides match TRBD1. The CDR3 contains 15 residues. From germline, CDR1 is SEHNR and CDR2 FQNEAQ (reference sequence). Unmatched junction bases numbered 5, after V lost 2 bases and J lost 4 bases. CDR3 DNA: TGTGCCAGCAGCTTACCCCCGGGACAGTACAATGAGCAGTTCTTC. As protein: CASSLPPGQYNEQFF. The entire variable domain, with the rest obtained from reference TRBV7-9 and TRBJ2-1, is as follows: DTGVSQNPRHKITKRGQNVTFRCDPISEHNRLYWYRQTLGQGPEFLTYFQNEAQLEKSRLLSDRFSAERPKGSFSTLEIQRTEQGDSAMYLCASSLPPGQYNEQFFGPGTRLTVL.

This CDR3 reads CSVRQGVSTEAFF. The CDR3, as DNA: TGCAGCGTCCGACAGGGGGTTAGCACTGAAGCTTTCTTT. V is TRBV29-1 and J is TRBJ1-1, with 9 bases identical to TRBD1. V shed 6 bases, J shed 4 bases, and the junction held 6 bases outside the gene matches. The germline CDR1 and CDR2 sequences are SQVTM and ANQGSEA. The CDR3 covers 13 residues. Full variable domain (remainder filled in from reference TRBV29-1 and TRBJ1-1): SAVISQKPSRDICQRGTSLTIQCQVDSQVTMMFWYRQQPGQSLTLIATANQGSEATYESGFVIDKFPISRPNLTFSTLTVSNMSPEDSSIYLCSVRQGVSTEAFFGQGTRLTVV.

This clonotype occurred a few times. The gene calls are TRBV4-2 and TRBJ1-6, with a weak D call TRBD1 (5 bases). CDR1 is LGHNA and CDR2 is YNFKEQ in the germline V gene. V lost 8 bases and J 7 bases, leaving 18 bases between the germline ends. The CDR3 is 15 residues long. CDR3 in amino acids: CASGSQGYGNSPLHF. Written as DNA, the CDR3 is TGTGCCAGCGGCTCTCAGGGTTACGGAAATTCACCCCTCCACTTT.

The chain recombines TRBV7-2 with TRBJ2-7; a weak D match, TRBD1 (7 bases). This CDR3 has 15 residues. Germline V gene lookup returns CDR1 SGHTA and CDR2 FQGNSA. V was shortened by 6 bases and J by 4 bases, with 19 bases between the two germline ends. The CDR3 DNA follows: TGTGCCAGCAGACGAACGTTGGAGGGGGCTTACGAGCAGTACTTC. Translating gives CASRRTLEGAYEQYF.

In this sample, this clonotype turned up a few times. The genes are TRBV6-2 or TRBV6-3 and TRBJ2-7; D not certain. The CDR3 runs to 16 residues. The V gene's germline CDR1 is MNHEY and CDR2 SVGEGT. Trimming took off 2 bases at V and 0 bases at J, with 14 bases between the two ends. The CDR3 DNA reads as TGTGCCAGCAGTTACCCCCCCCACGAGCTCTCCTACGAGCAGTACTTC. Amino acid sequence: CASSYPPHELSYEQYF.

V usage is TRBV5-1 and J usage is TRBJ2-1; 8 bases align to TRBD1. The J segment lost 9 bases and the V segment lost 1 base, leaving 12 bases of the junction unmatched. The germline V gene has CDR1 SGHRS and CDR2 YFSETQ. The CDR3 extends over 16 amino acids. The CDR3 DNA reads as TGCGCCAGCAGCTTGAGCGTTGGACAGGGAAGCAGTGAGCAGTTCTTC. Its protein product is CASSLSVGQGSSEQFF.

The J gene is TRBJ2-3, the V gene TRBV20-1; no firm D call. The V end was cut by 2 bases, the J end by 8 bases, with 23 bases between. This CDR3 is built from 16 residues. Germline assignment: CDR1 DFQATT and CDR2 SNEGSKA (reference sequence). CDR3 amino acids: CSARNLAPTPPGTQYF. DNA for the CDR3: TGCAGTGCTAGAAATTTGGCCCCTACCCCCCCTGGTACGCAGTATTTT.

This clonotype occurred a few times. V usage is TRBV5-1 and J usage is TRBJ2-1; possible D gene TRBD2, 6 bases. Germline V CDR1 and CDR2: SGHRS, YFSETQ. This CDR3 spans 17 amino acids. Trimming removed 0 bases from V and 2 bases from J, with 15 bases in between. The CDR3, as DNA: TGCGCCAGCAGCTTGGTCCGGGACTCGTCCCCCTACAATGAGCAGTTCTTC. The encoded protein is CASSLVRDSSPYNEQFF.

CDR3 coding DNA: TGTGCCAGCAGTGAAATCCAGGCGGATACGCAGTATTTT. Its protein product is CASSEIQADTQYF. The chain employs TRBV6-1 and TRBJ2-3; D is ambiguous. CDR1 and CDR2 (germline): MNHNS, SASEGT. CDR3 length: 13 residues. With 2 bases removed from V and 6 bases from J, the gap between germline ends came to 9 bases.

This clonotype turned up a few times. This chain joins TRBV9 and TRBJ1-1, with D perhaps matching TRBD1 (5 bases). V was shortened by 2 bases and J by 0 bases, with 8 bases between the two germline ends. The germline CDR1 and CDR2 sequences are SGDLS and YYNGEE. The CDR3 covers 14 residues. CDR3 sequence reads: CASSVQGVNTEAFF. The CDR3 DNA reads TGTGCCAGCAGCGTTCAGGGAGTGAACACTGAAGCTTTCTTT.

The rearrangement uses TRBV4-2 and TRBJ1-2; D is unclear. Trimming removed 0 bases at V and 0 bases at J, with 8 bases between. The germline CDR1 and CDR2 sequences are LGHNA and YNFKEQ. The CDR3 covers 15 residues. In DNA form, the CDR3 reads TGTGCCAGCAGCCAAGATTTCGGCACTAACTATGGCTACACCTTC. Translation gives CASSQDFGTNYGYTF.

This clonotype showed up just a few times. This rearrangement joins TRBV5-4 to TRBJ2-3; TRBD1 matches at 9 bases. The V and J ends lost 3 bases and 3 bases, in that order; junction bases with no gene match: 2. This CDR3 has 14 residues. Germline CDR1 SGHNT, CDR2 YYREEE (reference sequence). CDR3 protein: CASSWDRDTDTQYF. The CDR3 DNA is TGTGCCAGCAGCTGGGACAGGGATACAGATACGCAGTATTTT.

The chain joins TRBV11-1 to TRBJ2-7; the D gene is possibly TRBD1 (5 bases). Germline CDR1 and CDR2: SGHAT and FQDESV (reference sequence). This CDR3 is built from 16 residues. V shed 1 base and J shed 2 bases, with 15 bases lying between them. CDR3 in amino acids: CASSLGMGQGTYEQYF. The CDR3 coding sequence is TGTGCCAGCAGCTTAGGCATGGGGCAGGGCACCTACGAGCAGTACTTC.

This clonotype was seen a few times. The chain uses TRBV29-1 and TRBJ2-7; D may be TRBD2 (6 bases). This CDR3 has 13 amino acids. V lost 5 bases, J lost 0 bases, and 11 bases lay in between. Germline V gene data show CDR1 as SQVTM and CDR2 as ANQGSEA. The CDR3 protein is CSVQGGSSYEQYF. CDR3 DNA: TGCAGCGTTCAGGGAGGCAGCTCCTACGAGCAGTACTTC.

This clonotype was seen only a few times. The chain combines TRBV27 with TRBJ2-5; no firm D call. The ends were cut back, 1 base at V and 5 bases at J, with 14 bases in the middle. The CDR3 totals 15 residues. The germline CDR1 and CDR2 sequences are MNHEY and SMNVEV (reference sequence). The CDR3 here is CASSLYGRATETQYF. CDR3 nucleotide sequence: TGTGCCAGCAGTTTATATGGTCGGGCAACGGAGACCCAGTACTTC.